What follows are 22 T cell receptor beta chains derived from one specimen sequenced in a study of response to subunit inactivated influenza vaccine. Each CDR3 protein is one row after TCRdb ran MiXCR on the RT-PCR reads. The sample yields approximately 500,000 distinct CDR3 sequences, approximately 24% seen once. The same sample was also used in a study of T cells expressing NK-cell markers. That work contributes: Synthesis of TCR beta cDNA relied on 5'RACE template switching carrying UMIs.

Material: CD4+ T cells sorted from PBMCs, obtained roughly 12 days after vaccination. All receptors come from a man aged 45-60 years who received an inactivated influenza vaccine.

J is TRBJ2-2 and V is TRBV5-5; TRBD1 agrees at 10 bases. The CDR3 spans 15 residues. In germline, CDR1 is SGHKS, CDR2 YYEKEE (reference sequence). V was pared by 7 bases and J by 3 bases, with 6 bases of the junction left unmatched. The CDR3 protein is CASRDRGRDTGELFF. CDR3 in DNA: TGTGCCAGCCGAGACAGGGGGCGAGACACCGGGGAGCTGTTTTTT.

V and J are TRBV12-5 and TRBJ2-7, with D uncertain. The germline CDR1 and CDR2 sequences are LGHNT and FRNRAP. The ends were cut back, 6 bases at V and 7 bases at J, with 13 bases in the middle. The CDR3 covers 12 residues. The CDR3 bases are TGTGCTAGTGGCCCGGACCTGGGAGAGCAGTACTTC. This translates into CASGPDLGEQYF.

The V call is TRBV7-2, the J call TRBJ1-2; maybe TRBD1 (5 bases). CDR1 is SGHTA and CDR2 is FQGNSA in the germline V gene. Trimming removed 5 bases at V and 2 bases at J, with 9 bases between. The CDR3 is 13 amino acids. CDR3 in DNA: TGTGCCAGCAGCCCCCGACAGAACTATGGCTACACCTTC. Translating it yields CASSPRQNYGYTF.

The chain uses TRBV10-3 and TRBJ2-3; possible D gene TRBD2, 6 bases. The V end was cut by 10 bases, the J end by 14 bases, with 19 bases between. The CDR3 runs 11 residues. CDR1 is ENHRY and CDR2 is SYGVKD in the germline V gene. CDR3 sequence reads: CATARDSTVYF. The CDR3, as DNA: TGTGCCACGGCAAGGGACTCCACGGTGTATTTT.

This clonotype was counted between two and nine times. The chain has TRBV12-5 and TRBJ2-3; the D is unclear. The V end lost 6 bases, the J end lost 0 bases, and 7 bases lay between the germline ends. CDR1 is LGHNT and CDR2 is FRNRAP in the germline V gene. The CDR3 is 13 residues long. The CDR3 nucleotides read TGTGCTAGTGGCAGCCTGAGCACAGATACGCAGTATTTT. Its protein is CASGSLSTDTQYF.

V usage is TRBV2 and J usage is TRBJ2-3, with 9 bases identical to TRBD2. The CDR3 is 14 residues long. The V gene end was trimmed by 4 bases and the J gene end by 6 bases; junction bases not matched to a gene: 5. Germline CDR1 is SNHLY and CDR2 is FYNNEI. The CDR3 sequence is CASSVGTSMDTQYF. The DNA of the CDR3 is TGTGCCAGCAGTGTCGGGACTAGCATGGATACGCAGTATTTT.

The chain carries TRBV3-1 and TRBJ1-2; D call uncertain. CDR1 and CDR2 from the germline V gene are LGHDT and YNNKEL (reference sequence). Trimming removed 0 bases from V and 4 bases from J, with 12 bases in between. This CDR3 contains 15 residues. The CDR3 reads CASSQDSHRPYGYTF. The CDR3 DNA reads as TGTGCCAGCAGCCAAGATTCTCACAGACCCTATGGCTACACCTTC.

This CDR3 reads CASSGDTVNTEAFF. The CDR3 region has the DNA TGTGCCAGCAGTGGGGACACGGTGAACACTGAAGCTTTCTTT. The chain is built from TRBV2 and TRBJ1-1; D might be TRBD1 (6 bases). The CDR3 length is 14 residues. Trimming shortened V by 4 bases and J by 0 bases, and 9 bases separated the two germline ends. Germline CDR1 SNHLY, CDR2 FYNNEI.

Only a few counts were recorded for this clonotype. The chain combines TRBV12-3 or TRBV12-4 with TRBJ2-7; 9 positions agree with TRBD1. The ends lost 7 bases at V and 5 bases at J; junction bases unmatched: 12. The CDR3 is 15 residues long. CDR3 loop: CASTRDRVSGNEQYF. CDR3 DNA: TGTGCCAGCACCCGGGACAGGGTAAGCGGGAACGAGCAGTACTTC.

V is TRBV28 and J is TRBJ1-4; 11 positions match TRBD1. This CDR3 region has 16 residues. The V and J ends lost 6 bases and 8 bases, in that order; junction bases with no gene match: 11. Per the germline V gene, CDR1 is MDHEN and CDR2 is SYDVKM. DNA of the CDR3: TGTGCCAGCAGATCCAACAGGGACAGGGGGTTAGAAAAACTGTTTTTT. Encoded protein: CASRSNRDRGLEKLFF. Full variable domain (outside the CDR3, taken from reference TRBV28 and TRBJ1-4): DVKVTQSSRYLVKRTGEKVFLECVQDMDHENMFWYRQDPGLGLRLIYFSYDVKMKEKGDIPEGYSVSREKKERFSLILESASTNQTSMYLCASRSNRDRGLEKLFFGSGTQLSVL.

CDR3 bases: TGCAGCGTTGGCGGCAGATCTGGCTACACCTTC. It encodes CSVGGRSGYTF. The J gene is TRBJ1-2, the V gene TRBV29-1; D ambiguous. There are 11 residues in the CDR3. Germline loops: CDR1 SQVTM, CDR2 ANQGSEA. V lost 4 bases, J lost 7 bases, and 10 bases lay in between.

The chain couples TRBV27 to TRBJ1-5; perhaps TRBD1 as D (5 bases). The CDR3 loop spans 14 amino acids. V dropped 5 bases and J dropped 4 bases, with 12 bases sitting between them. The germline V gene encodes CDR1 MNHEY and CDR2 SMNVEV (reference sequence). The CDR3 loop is CASSLTAFNQPQHF. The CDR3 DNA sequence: TGTGCCAGCAGTCTGACAGCCTTTAATCAGCCCCAGCATTTT.

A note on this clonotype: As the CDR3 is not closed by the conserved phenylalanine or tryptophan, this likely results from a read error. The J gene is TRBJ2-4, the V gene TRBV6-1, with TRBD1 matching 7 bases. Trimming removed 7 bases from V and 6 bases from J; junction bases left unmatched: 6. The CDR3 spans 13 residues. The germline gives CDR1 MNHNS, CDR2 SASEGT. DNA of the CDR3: TGTGCCAGCACCCGCAGGGGGTTAAACATTCAGTACTTA. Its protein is CASTRRGLNIQYL.

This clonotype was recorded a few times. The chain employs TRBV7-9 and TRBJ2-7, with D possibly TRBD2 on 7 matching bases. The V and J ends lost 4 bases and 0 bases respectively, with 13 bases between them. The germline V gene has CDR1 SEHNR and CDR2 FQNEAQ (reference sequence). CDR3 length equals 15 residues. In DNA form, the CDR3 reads TGTGCCAGCAGCTGGGGGGGGGCCCACTCCTACGAGCAGTACTTC. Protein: CASSWGGAHSYEQYF.

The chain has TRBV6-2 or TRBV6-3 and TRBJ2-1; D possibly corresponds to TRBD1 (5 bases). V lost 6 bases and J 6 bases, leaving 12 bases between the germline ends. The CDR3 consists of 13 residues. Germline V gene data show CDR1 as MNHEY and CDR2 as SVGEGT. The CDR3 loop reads CASSIPQGNEQFF. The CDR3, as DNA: TGTGCCAGCAGCATTCCCCAGGGCAATGAGCAGTTCTTC.

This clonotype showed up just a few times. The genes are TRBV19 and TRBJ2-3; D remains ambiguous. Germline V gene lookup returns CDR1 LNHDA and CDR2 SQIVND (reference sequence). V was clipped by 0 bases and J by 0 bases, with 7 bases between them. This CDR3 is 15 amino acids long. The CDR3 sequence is CASSIEGGSTDTQYF. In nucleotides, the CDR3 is TGTGCCAGTAGTATAGAAGGTGGCAGCACAGATACGCAGTATTTT. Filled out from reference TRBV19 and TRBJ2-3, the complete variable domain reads DGGITQSPKYLFRKEGQNVTLSCEQNLNHDAMYWYRQDPGQGLRLIYYSQIVNDFQKGDIAEGYSVSREKKESFPLTVTSAQKNPTAFYLCASSIEGGSTDTQYFGPGTRLTVL.

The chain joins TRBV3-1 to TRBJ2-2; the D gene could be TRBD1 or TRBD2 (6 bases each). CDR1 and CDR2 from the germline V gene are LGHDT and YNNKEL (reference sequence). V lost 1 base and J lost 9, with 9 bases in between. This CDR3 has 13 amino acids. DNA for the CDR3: TGTGCCAGCAGCCAAGTCCGGGGGCGGGAGCTGTTTTTT. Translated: CASSQVRGRELFF.

CDR3 residues: CSVAGGLLSTDTQYF. The CDR3 DNA reads as TGCAGCGTTGCTGGGGGACTACTAAGCACAGATACGCAGTATTTT. The rearrangement uses TRBV29-1 and TRBJ2-3; 7 bases are a match to TRBD2. Germline loops: CDR1 SQVTM, CDR2 ANQGSEA. The CDR3 runs 15 residues. J lost 0 bases, V lost 4 bases, and 7 bases had no gene match.

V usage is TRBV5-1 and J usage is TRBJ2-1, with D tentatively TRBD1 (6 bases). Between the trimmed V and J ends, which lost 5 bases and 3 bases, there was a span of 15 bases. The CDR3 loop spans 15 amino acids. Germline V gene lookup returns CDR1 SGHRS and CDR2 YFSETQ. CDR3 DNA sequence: TGCGCCAGCAGTTCAATCCGGGACAACTACAATGAGCAGTTCTTC. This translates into CASSSIRDNYNEQFF.

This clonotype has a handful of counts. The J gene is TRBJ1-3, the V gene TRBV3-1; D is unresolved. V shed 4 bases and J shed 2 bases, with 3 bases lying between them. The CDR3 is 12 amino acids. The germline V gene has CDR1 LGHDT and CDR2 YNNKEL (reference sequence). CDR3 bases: TGTGCCAGCAGCCCAACTGGAAACACCATATATTTT. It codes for CASSPTGNTIYF.

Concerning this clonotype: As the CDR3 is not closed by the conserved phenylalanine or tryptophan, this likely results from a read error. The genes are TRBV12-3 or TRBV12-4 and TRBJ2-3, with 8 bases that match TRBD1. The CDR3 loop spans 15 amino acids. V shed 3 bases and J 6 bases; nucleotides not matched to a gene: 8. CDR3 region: CASSFRQGAIDTQYY. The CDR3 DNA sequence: TGTGCCAGCAGTTTTCGGCAGGGGGCAATTGATACGCAGTATTAT.

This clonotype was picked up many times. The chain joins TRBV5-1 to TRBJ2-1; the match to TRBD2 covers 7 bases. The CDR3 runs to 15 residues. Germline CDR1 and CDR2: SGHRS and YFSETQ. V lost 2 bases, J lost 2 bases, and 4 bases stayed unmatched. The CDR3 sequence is CASSLAGRAYNEQFF. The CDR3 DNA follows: TGCGCCAGCAGCTTAGCGGGGAGAGCCTACAATGAGCAGTTCTTC.